This T cell receptor (beta chain) was obtained from a study of T cells in narcolepsy. General study results and limits: In some patient and control memory CD4+ samples, autoreactive clones were absent. Healthy controls reportedly lacked the autoreactive clonotypes serially found in patients' blood. Same-patient CSF and blood CD4+ T cell clonotypes included HCRT-specific and TRIB2-specific autoreactive ones.

Profiling relied on immunoSEQ multiplex PCR, and the TCRdb table lists in-frame clones only, not all of them. This sample has just under 35,000 clones; around 80% occur once, and the top ten carry more than 0.85%. A word on this clone: As yet, its antigen is unknown.

Germline values: CDR1 MNHNY, CDR2 SVGAGI (reference sequence). The CDR3 length is 15 residues. The V and J ends lost 6 bases and 0 bases respectively, with 15 bases between them. The chain joins TRBV6-6 to TRBJ2-7; D is tentatively TRBD1 or TRBD2 (6 bases each). This TCR derives from a human donor in good health. The material sequenced was memory (CD45RA-) CD4+ T cells from blood. The CDR3, as DNA: TGTGCCAGCAGCTCCACCGGGGGCGCCTCCTACGAGCAGTACTTC. It translates to CASSSTGGASYEQYF.